Presented here are 11 T cell receptor beta chains from one specimen sequenced in a study of blood T cell repertoires in COVID-19. Some clones are missing from TCRdb's copy, which holds only in-frame ones; the method was immunoSEQ multiplex PCR. This table has about 230,000 clones, 85% to 90% appearing once. Sequencing was performed on peripheral blood. These receptors originate from a man aged 45-65 years with COVID-19, enrolled during active disease.

The J gene is TRBJ2-3, the V gene TRBV5-4; tentatively, D is TRBD1 (5 bases). The CDR3 extends over 14 amino acids. V lost 2 bases, J lost 4 bases, and 11 bases lay in between. Germline V gene lookup returns CDR1 SGHNT and CDR2 YYREEE (reference sequence). The CDR3 region is CASSLQGVPDTQYF. The CDR3 nucleotides are TGTGCCAGCAGCTTACAAGGGGTCCCAGATACGCAGTATTTT. Looking up the rest from reference TRBV5-4 and TRBJ2-3 gives the full variable domain: ETGVTQSPTHLIKTRGQQVTLRCSSQSGHNTVSWYQQALGQGPQFIFQYYREEENGRGNFPPRFSGLQFPNYSSELNVNALELDDSALYLCASSLQGVPDTQYFGPGTRLTVL.

The genes are TRBV10-3 and TRBJ2-3; 9 nucleotides align to TRBD2. CDR1 and CDR2 (germline): ENHRY, SYGVKD. This CDR3 contains 13 residues. V dropped 11 bases and J dropped 3; count of bases not matched to a gene: 6. The CDR3 region is CAVSGRGTDTQYF. The CDR3 region has the DNA TGTGCCGTTAGCGGGAGAGGTACAGATACGCAGTATTTT.

The CDR3 region has the DNA TGTGCCACCAGTGATACACAGGGTTACGGCTACACCTTC. It translates to CATSDTQGYGYTF. V and J are TRBV24-1 and TRBJ1-2, with D perhaps TRBD1 (6 bases). V lost 3 bases, J lost 8 bases, and 12 bases lay in between. The CDR3 is made up of 13 amino acids. The germline V gene encodes CDR1 KGHDR and CDR2 SFDVKD.

DNA of the CDR3: TGCGCCAGCAGTCCGGAGGCGGGTGAAGCTTTCTTT. It translates to CASSPEAGEAFF. This chain connects TRBV4-1 to TRBJ1-1; no definite D call. CDR1 MGHRA and CDR2 YSYEKL come from the germline V gene. This CDR3 is built from 12 residues. The V end was cut by 6 bases, the J end by 7 bases, with 12 bases between.

This clone was counted a single time. V gene TRBV14 combines with J gene TRBJ1-2; D remains unclear. V lost 1 base and J 3 bases, leaving 9 bases between the germline ends. From germline, CDR1 is SGHDN and CDR2 FVKESK. This CDR3 region has 14 residues. The CDR3 loop reads CASSQGAVYYGYTF. The CDR3 DNA reads as TGTGCCAGCAGCCAAGGTGCAGTCTACTATGGCTACACCTTC.

This clone showed up just once. The chain carries TRBV28 and TRBJ1-1; tentatively, D is TRBD1 (6 bases). The CDR3 contains 15 residues. Germline V CDR1 and CDR2: MDHEN, SYDVKM. V was trimmed by 6 bases and J by 6 bases, leaving 20 bases between them. The CDR3 here is CASRTLDRLKAEAFF. CDR3 DNA sequence: TGTGCCAGCAGGACCCTTGACAGGCTTAAGGCTGAAGCTTTCTTT.

The chain recombines TRBV6-5 with TRBJ1-1; 10 bases line up with TRBD1. CDR1 is MNHEY and CDR2 is SVGAGI in the germline V gene. The ends lost 0 bases at V and 10 bases at J; junction bases unmatched: 8. This CDR3 region has 15 residues. As DNA, the CDR3 is TGTGCCAGCAGTTACTCGGTTGACAGGGGGCCGTCAGCTTTCTTT. This gives the protein CASSYSVDRGPSAFF.

The rearrangement links TRBV18 to TRBJ2-5; possibly TRBD1 for D (6 bases). Germline values: CDR1 KGHSH, CDR2 LQKENI. The V end lost 0 bases, the J end lost 3 bases, and 11 bases lay between the germline ends. CDR3 length: 15 residues. CDR3 loop: CASSPPADRKETQYF. The CDR3 bases are TGTGCCAGCTCACCACCCGCGGACAGAAAAGAGACCCAGTACTTC.

V and J are TRBV29-1 and TRBJ2-5; tentative D call: TRBD1 (5 bases). CDR3 size: 17 residues. Trimming left V 0 bases short and J 2 bases short, with 19 bases between. Germline V CDR1 and CDR2: SQVTM, ANQGSEA. The CDR3 loop is CSVEDGWGRPSQETQYF. CDR3 bases: TGCAGCGTTGAAGACGGGTGGGGCAGGCCGAGTCAAGAGACCCAGTACTTC.

The CDR3 sequence: CASSTGNTEAFF. The CDR3, as DNA: TGCGCCAGCAGCACAGGGAACACTGAAGCTTTCTTT. The chain couples TRBV10-1 to TRBJ1-1; a possible D gene is TRBD1 (5 bases). Germline V gene sequence: CDR1 WNHNN, CDR2 SYGVQD (reference sequence). Trimming removed 6 bases at V and 1 base at J, with 6 bases between. This CDR3 comprises 12 residues.

The chain joins TRBV7-2 to TRBJ2-7; weak D call: TRBD1 (6 bases). CDR3 length equals 14 residues. CDR1 and CDR2 (germline): SGHTA, FQGNSA. The germline V and J ends were trimmed by 0 bases and 2 bases, with 8 bases remaining between them. The CDR3 here is CASSLARGPYEQYF. CDR3 DNA sequence: TGTGCCAGCAGCTTAGCCAGGGGCCCCTACGAGCAGTACTTC.